This T cell receptor beta chain was captured by sequencing in a study of OX40 agonist ivuxolimab in advanced cancers. The study sampled blood at baseline, cycle 4 day 1, and cycle 7 day 1. Profiled with immunoSEQ multiplex PCR; TCRdb holds only in-frame clones, not every one. Of around 33,000 clones detected, 80% to 85% appear once; the ten largest clones hold approximately 2.4%. CDR3 length: 15 residues. Germline CDR1 reads SGHRS; CDR2 reads YFSETQ. Trimming took 2 bases from V and 2 from J, leaving 10 bases between them. This chain uses TRBV5-1 with TRBJ1-4, with unresolved D. This TCR derives from an adult with an advanced solid tumor such as melanoma, head and neck, liver or kidney cancer. The source material was CD4+ or CD8+ T cells sorted from blood, sampled in a trial of the OX40 agonist ivuxolimab. CDR3 in DNA: TGCGCCAGCAGCTTTAATGGGCCGACTAATGAAAAACTGTTTTTT. Translated: CASSFNGPTNEKLFF.